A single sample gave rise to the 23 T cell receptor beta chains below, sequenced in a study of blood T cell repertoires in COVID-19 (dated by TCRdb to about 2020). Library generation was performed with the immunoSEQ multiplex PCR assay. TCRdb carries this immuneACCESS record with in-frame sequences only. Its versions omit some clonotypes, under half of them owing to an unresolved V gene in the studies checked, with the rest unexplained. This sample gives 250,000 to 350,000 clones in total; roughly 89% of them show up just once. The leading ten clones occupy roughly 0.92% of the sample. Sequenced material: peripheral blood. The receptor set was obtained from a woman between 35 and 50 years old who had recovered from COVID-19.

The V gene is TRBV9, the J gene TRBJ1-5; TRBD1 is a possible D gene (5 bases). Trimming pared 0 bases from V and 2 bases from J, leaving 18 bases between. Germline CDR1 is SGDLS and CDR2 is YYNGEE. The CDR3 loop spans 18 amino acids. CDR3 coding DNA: TGTGCCAGCAGCGTAGCTGGTTTGGGGGGGATGGGCAATCAGCCCCAGCATTTT. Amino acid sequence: CASSVAGLGGMGNQPQHF.

The CDR3 nucleotides are TGTGCCAGCAGCTTCTTCCAGGACACCGGGGAGCTGTTTTTT. Translation gives CASSFFQDTGELFF. This rearrangement joins TRBV7-2 to TRBJ2-2; no clear D. The CDR3 is 14 residues long. Germline CDR1 is SGHTA and CDR2 is FQGNSA. V was trimmed by 3 bases and J by 3 bases, leaving 8 bases between them.

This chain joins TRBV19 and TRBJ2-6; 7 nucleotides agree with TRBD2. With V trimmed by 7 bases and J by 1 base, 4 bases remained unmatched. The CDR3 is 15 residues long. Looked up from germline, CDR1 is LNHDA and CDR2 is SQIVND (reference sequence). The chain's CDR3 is CASTVRGSGANVLTF. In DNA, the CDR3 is TGTGCCAGTACAGTGCGGGGGTCTGGGGCCAACGTCCTGACTTTC.

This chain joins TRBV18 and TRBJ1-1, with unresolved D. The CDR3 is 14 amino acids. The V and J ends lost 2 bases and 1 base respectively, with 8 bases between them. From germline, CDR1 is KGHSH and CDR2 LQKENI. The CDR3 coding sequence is TGTGCCAGCTCACCAAATACAGAGAACACTGAAGCTTTCTTT. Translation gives CASSPNTENTEAFF.

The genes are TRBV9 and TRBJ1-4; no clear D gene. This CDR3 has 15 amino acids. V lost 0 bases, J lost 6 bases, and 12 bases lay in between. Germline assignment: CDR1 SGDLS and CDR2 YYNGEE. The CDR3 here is CASSVGEGKYEKLFF. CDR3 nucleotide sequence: TGTGCCAGCAGCGTAGGGGAGGGCAAGTATGAAAAACTGTTTTTT.

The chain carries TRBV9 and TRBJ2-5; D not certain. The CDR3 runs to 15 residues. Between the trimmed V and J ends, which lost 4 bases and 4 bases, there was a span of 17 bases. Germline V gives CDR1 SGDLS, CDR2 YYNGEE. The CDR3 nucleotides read TGTGCCAGCAGCAACTCAGGCAGGTCGTCAGAGACCCAGTACTTC. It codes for CASSNSGRSSETQYF.

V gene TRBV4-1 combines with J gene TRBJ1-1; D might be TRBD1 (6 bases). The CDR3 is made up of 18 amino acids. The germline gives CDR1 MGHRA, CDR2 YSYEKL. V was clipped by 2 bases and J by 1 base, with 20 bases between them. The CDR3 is CASSQRGGAGAENTEAFF. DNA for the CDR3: TGCGCCAGCAGCCAAAGAGGGGGAGCAGGGGCTGAGAACACTGAAGCTTTCTTT.

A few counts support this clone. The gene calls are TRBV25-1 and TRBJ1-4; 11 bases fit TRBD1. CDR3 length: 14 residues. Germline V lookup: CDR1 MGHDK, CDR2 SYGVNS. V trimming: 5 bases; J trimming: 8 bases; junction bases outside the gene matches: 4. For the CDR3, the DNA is TGTGCCAGCAGTACCGGGACAGGGGGAGAAAAACTGTTTTTT. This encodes CASSTGTGGEKLFF.

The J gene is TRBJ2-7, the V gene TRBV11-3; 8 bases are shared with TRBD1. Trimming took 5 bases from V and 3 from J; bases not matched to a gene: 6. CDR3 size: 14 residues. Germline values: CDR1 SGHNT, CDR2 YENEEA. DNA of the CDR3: TGTGCCAGCAGCCCTCGGACAGGGATCTACGAGCAGTACTTC. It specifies CASSPRTGIYEQYF.

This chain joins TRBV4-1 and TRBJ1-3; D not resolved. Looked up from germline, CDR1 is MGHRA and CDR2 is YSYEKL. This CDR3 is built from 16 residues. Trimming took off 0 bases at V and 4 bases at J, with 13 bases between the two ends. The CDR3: CASSQELGGFGNTIYF. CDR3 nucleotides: TGCGCCAGCAGCCAAGAACTAGGAGGCTTCGGAAACACCATATATTTT.

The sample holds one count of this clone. The CDR3 DNA sequence: TGTGCCACCAGACCCGGGACAGGGGCCACCAGATGGGCGAACACTGAAGCTTTCTTT. This codes for CATRPGTGATRWANTEAFF. This chain joins TRBV24-1 and TRBJ1-1; 10 nucleotides align to TRBD1. V lost 7 bases and J lost 1; bases outside the gene matches: 17. The CDR3 runs to 19 residues. Germline CDR1 is KGHDR and CDR2 is SFDVKD.

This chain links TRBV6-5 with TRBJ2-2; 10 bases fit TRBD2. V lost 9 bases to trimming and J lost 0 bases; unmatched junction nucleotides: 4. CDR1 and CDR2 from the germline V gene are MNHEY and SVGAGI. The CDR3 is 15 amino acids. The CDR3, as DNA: TGTGCCAGTACACTAGCGGGACCGAACACCGGGGAGCTGTTTTTT. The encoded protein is CASTLAGPNTGELFF.

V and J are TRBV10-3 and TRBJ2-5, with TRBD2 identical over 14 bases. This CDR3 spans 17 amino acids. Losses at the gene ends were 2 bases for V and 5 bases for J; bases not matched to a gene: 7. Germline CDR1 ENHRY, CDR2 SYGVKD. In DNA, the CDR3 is TGTGCCATCAGTGAGGGGGGGACTAGCGGGAGTACCGAGACCCAGTACTTC. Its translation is CAISEGGTSGSTETQYF.

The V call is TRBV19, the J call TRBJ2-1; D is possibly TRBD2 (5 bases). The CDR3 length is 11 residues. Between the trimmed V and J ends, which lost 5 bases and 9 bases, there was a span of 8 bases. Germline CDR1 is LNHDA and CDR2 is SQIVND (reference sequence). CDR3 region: CASSEAAEQFF. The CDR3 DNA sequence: TGTGCCAGTAGTGAAGCGGCTGAGCAGTTCTTC.

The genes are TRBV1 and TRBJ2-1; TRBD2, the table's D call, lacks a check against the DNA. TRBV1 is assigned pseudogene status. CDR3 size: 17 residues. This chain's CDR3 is CTSSQGIAGEVDNEQFF. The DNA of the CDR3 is TGCACCAGCAGCCAAGGGATAGCGGGAGAAGTTGACAATGAGCAGTTCTTC.

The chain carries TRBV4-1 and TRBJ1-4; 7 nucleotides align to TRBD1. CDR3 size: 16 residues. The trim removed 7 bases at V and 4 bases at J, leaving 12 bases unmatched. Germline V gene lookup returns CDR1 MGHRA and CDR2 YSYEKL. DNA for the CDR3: TGCGCCAGCACCCTCCGCCGACAGGGCAGTAATGAAAAACTGTTTTTT. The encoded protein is CASTLRRQGSNEKLFF.

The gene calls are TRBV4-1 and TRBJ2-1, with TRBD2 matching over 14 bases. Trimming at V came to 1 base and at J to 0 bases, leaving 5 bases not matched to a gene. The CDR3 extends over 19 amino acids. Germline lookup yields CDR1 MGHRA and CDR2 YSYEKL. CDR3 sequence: CASSQGLAGGTRSYNEQFF. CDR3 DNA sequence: TGCGCCAGCAGCCAAGGACTAGCGGGAGGGACACGCTCCTACAATGAGCAGTTCTTC.

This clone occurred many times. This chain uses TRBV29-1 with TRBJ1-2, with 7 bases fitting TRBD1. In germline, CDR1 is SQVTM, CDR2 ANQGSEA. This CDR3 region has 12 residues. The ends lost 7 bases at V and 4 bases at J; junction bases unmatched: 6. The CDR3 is CSAARGVYGYTF. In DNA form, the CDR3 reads TGCAGCGCCGCCAGGGGGGTCTATGGCTACACCTTC.

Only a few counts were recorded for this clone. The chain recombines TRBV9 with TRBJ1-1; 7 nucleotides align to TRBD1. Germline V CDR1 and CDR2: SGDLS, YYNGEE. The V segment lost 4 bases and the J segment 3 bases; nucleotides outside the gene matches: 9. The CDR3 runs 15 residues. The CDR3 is CASSTRGQGDTEAFF. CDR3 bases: TGTGCCAGCAGCACGAGGGGCCAGGGGGACACTGAAGCTTTCTTT. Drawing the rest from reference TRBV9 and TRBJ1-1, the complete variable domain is DSGVTQTPKHLITATGQRVTLRCSPRSGDLSVYWYQQSLDQGLQFLIQYYNGEERAKGNILERFSAQQFPDLHSELNLSSLELGDSALYFCASSTRGQGDTEAFFGQGTRLTVV.

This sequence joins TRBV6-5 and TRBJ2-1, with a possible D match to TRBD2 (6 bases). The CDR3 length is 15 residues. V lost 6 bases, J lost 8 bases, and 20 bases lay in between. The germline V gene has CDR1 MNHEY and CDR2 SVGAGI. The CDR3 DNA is TGTGCCAGCAGCCCGCGGGCGGGACTTCCAGATGAGCAGTTCTTC. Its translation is CASSPRAGLPDEQFF.

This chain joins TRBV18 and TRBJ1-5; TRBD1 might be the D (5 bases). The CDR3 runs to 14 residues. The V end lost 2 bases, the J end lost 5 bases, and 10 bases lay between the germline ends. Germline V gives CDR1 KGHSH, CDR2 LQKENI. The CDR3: CASSPTGRDQPQHF. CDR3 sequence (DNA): TGTGCCAGCTCACCAACGGGCAGGGATCAGCCCCAGCATTTT. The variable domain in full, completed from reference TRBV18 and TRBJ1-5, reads NAGVMQNPRHLVRRRGQEARLRCSPMKGHSHVYWYRQLPEEGLKFMVYLQKENIIDESGMPKERFSAEFPKEGPSILRIQQVVRGDSAAYFCASSPTGRDQPQHFGDGTRLSIL.

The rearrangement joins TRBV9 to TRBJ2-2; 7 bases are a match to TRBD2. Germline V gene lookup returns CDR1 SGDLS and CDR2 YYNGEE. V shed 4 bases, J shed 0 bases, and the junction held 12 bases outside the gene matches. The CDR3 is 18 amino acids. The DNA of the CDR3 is TGTGCCAGCAGCCAGACTTCAAGACTAGCCGCGAACACCGGGGAGCTGTTTTTT. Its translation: CASSQTSRLAANTGELFF.

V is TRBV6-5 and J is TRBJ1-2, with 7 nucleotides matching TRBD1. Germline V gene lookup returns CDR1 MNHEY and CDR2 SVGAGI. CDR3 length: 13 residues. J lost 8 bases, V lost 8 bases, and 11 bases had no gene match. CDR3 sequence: CASGSTGVGGYTF. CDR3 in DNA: TGTGCCAGCGGATCCACAGGGGTAGGGGGCTACACCTTC.